One and the same sample provided the 30 T cell receptor beta chains below, sequenced in a study of tumor-infiltrating lymphocytes in localized non-small cell lung cancer. Produced via immunoSEQ multiplex PCR; TCRdb's table is partial and in-frame only. The profile covers about 21,000 clones, with more than 75% appearing a single time and about 3.6% taken by the ten largest. Sequencing input: lung tumor tissue. The origin of the receptors is a human donor with non-small cell lung cancer.

This sequence joins TRBV14 and TRBJ2-3; 8 nucleotides align to TRBD1. The V gene's germline CDR1 is SGHDN and CDR2 FVKESK. V lost 5 bases, J lost 3 bases, and 4 bases stayed unmatched. The CDR3 length is 14 residues. The CDR3 bases are TGTGCCAGCAGCGGACAGGGAAGAACAGATACGCAGTATTTT. Its translation is CASSGQGRTDTQYF.

This clone showed up just once. CDR3 sequence: CASSPQTGLSEQYF. The CDR3 DNA reads TGTGCCAGCAGCCCGCAGACTGGGCTCTCCGAGCAGTACTTC. The V call is TRBV7-7, the J call TRBJ2-7; D unclear. Trimming took 5 bases from V and 6 from J, leaving 17 bases between them. The CDR3 length is 14 residues. Germline V gene sequence: CDR1 SSHAT, CDR2 FNYEAQ (reference sequence).

This chain links TRBV6-4 with TRBJ2-3; 9 nucleotides line up with TRBD2. Germline assignment: CDR1 MRHNA and CDR2 SNTAGT. The junction had 8 bases not matched to a gene; V was cut back by 4 bases and J by 3 bases. This CDR3 region has 16 residues. CDR3 DNA sequence: TGTGCCAGCAGTGCTTCGGCGGGAGGGGTTACAGATACGCAGTATTTT. This gives the protein CASSASAGGVTDTQYF.

The V gene is TRBV6-1, the J gene TRBJ2-1; D perhaps matches TRBD2 (6 bases). V lost 7 bases and J lost 8, with 18 bases in between. This CDR3 is built from 14 residues. Per the germline V gene, CDR1 is MNHNS and CDR2 is SASEGT. The CDR3 DNA sequence: TGTGCCAGCACCCGACCGGGAGAACTTCATGAGCAGTTCTTC. Translated: CASTRPGELHEQFF.

The V gene is TRBV7-2, the J gene TRBJ2-7; 8 bases match TRBD2. There are 14 residues in the CDR3. CDR1 SGHTA and CDR2 FQGNSA come from the germline V gene. The J segment lost 2 bases and the V segment lost 3 bases, leaving 3 bases of the junction unmatched. The DNA for the CDR3 is TGTGCCAGCAGCTTTACTAGCGGAACCTACGAGCAGTACTTC. Protein sequence: CASSFTSGTYEQYF.

The chain combines TRBV6-6 with TRBJ1-2; 7 bases align to TRBD1. This CDR3 comprises 15 residues. CDR1 and CDR2 from the germline V gene are MNHNY and SVGAGI (reference sequence). V trimming: 4 bases; J trimming: 1 base; junction bases outside the gene matches: 6. The CDR3 DNA is TGTGCCAGCAGTTTGGCCGGGACAGTTAACTATGGCTACACCTTC. Translated: CASSLAGTVNYGYTF.

This clone qualifies as medium-sized (0.01 to 0.1%). The chain couples TRBV2 to TRBJ1-5; possible D gene TRBD1, 5 bases. CDR3 length: 13 amino acids. The V gene lost 4 bases and the J gene lost 7 bases, with 11 bases spanning the gap. Per the germline V gene, CDR1 is SNHLY and CDR2 is FYNNEI. The CDR3 sequence: CASSGGYPQPQHF. The CDR3 region has the DNA TGTGCCAGCAGTGGGGGGTACCCGCAGCCCCAGCATTTT.

The chain employs TRBV7-9 and TRBJ2-3; tentatively, D is TRBD2 (5 bases). This CDR3 has 13 residues. Germline V gene sequence: CDR1 SEHNR, CDR2 FQNEAQ (reference sequence). V lost 5 bases and J lost 1, with 7 bases in between. The DNA of the CDR3 is TGTGCCAGCAGCCGAGCGGGCACAGATACGCAGTATTTT. Encoded protein: CASSRAGTDTQYF.

This rearrangement joins TRBV9 to TRBJ2-2; no clear D. This CDR3 contains 14 residues. Trimming shortened V by 1 base and J by 3 bases, and 7 bases separated the two germline ends. Germline assignment: CDR1 SGDLS and CDR2 YYNGEE. CDR3 sequence (DNA): TGTGCCAGCAGCGTACGGCTTGACACCGGGGAGCTGTTTTTT. Amino acid sequence: CASSVRLDTGELFF.

The V and J genes are TRBV9 and TRBJ2-1; D not certain. Trimming took 7 bases from V and 0 from J, leaving 5 bases between them. The CDR3 consists of 12 residues. CDR1 is SGDLS, CDR2 YYNGEE, per germline. This chain's CDR3 is CASGYSYNEQFF. CDR3 coding DNA: TGTGCCAGCGGGTACTCCTACAATGAGCAGTTCTTC.

This sequence joins TRBV2 and TRBJ2-1; TRBD2 agrees at 7 bases. V lost 9 bases, J lost 5 bases, and 10 bases stayed unmatched. CDR3 length: 14 amino acids. Germline V gene lookup returns CDR1 SNHLY and CDR2 FYNNEI. CDR3 DNA sequence: TGTGCCAGGGGAGGGACTCGGCGGAACAATGAGCAGTTCTTC. It yields the protein CARGGTRRNNEQFF.

The CDR3 coding sequence is TGTGCCACCAGCGCGACAGGGAACTATGGCTACACCTTC. Its translation: CATSATGNYGYTF. The chain joins TRBV15 to TRBJ1-2; 7 bases map to TRBD1. The CDR3 runs 13 residues. The germline gives CDR1 LNHNV, CDR2 YYDKDF (reference sequence). Trimming at V came to 5 bases and at J to 2 bases, leaving 2 bases not matched to a gene.

This chain links TRBV6-1 with TRBJ1-1; TRBD1 agrees at 9 bases. CDR1 MNHNS and CDR2 SASEGT come from the germline V gene. The CDR3 runs to 14 residues. The J segment lost 3 bases and the V segment lost 7 bases, leaving 6 bases of the junction unmatched. The CDR3 nucleotides are TGTGCCAGCACTTGGGACAGGGCGGACACTGAAGCTTTCTTT. Amino acids: CASTWDRADTEAFF.

This clone has only one observation. The CDR3 is CASSPGTSGRAVADTQYF. The CDR3 DNA follows: TGCGCCAGCAGCCCGGGGACTAGCGGGAGGGCCGTCGCAGATACGCAGTATTTT. The V call is TRBV5-1, the J call TRBJ2-3; 16 bases are shared with TRBD2. This CDR3 is 18 amino acids long. The V gene's germline CDR1 is SGHRS and CDR2 YFSETQ. The trim removed 4 bases at V and 4 bases at J, leaving 9 bases unmatched.

The genes are TRBV5-1 and TRBJ1-5, with D perhaps matching TRBD1 (5 bases). This CDR3 region has 17 residues. Trimming left V 0 bases short and J 2 bases short, with 15 bases between. CDR1 and CDR2 from the germline V gene are SGHRS and YFSETQ. CDR3 sequence (DNA): TGCGCCAGCAGCTTGGCCCCATCGGGGGTGGGCAATCAGCCCCAGCATTTT. Its protein is CASSLAPSGVGNQPQHF.

The gene calls are TRBV15 and TRBJ2-7; TRBD2 is a possible D gene (5 bases). This CDR3 is built from 14 residues. Germline V gene data show CDR1 as LNHNV and CDR2 as YYDKDF (reference sequence). The ends were cut back, 1 base at V and 5 bases at J, with 12 bases in the middle. CDR3 in amino acids: CATSRGGSDHEQYF. The CDR3, as DNA: TGTGCCACCAGCAGAGGTGGGAGCGACCACGAGCAGTACTTC.

The genes are TRBV7-9 and TRBJ2-2; 7 bases agree with TRBD1. This CDR3 is built from 14 residues. With 5 bases clipped from V and 4 bases from J, the junction kept 4 bases outside the gene matches. From germline, CDR1 is SEHNR and CDR2 FQNEAQ (reference sequence). The CDR3 sequence: CASSTGVSTGELFF. Written as DNA, the CDR3 is TGTGCCAGCAGCACAGGGGTCAGCACCGGGGAGCTGTTTTTT.

The genes are TRBV7-8 and TRBJ2-5; D is ambiguous. Germline CDR1 is SGHVS and CDR2 is FQNEAQ. Trimming left V 1 base short and J 10 bases short, with 16 bases between. This CDR3 region has 14 residues. The CDR3 loop reads CASSLEGSSVGQYF. As DNA, the CDR3 is TGTGCCAGCAGCTTAGAAGGCAGTTCGGTTGGCCAGTACTTC. Filled out from reference TRBV7-8 and TRBJ2-5, the complete variable domain reads GAGVSQSPRYKVAKRGQDVALRCDPISGHVSLFWYQQALGQGPEFLTYFQNEAQLDKSGLPSDRFFAERPEGSVSTLKIQRTQQEDSAVYLCASSLEGSSVGQYFGPGTRLLVL.

The genes are TRBV18 and TRBJ1-5; D is possibly TRBD1 (5 bases). The germline V gene encodes CDR1 KGHSH and CDR2 LQKENI. This CDR3 is built from 13 residues. V lost 6 bases and J 2 bases, leaving 8 bases between the germline ends. For the CDR3, the DNA is TGTGCCAGCTCGCGGGACGGCAATCAGCCCCAGCATTTT. This translates into CASSRDGNQPQHF. Complete variable domain (other parts from reference TRBV18 and TRBJ1-5): NAGVMQNPRHLVRRRGQEARLRCSPMKGHSHVYWYRQLPEEGLKFMVYLQKENIIDESGMPKERFSAEFPKEGPSILRIQQVVRGDSAAYFCASSRDGNQPQHFGDGTRLSIL.

This clone was counted only a few times. The rearrangement uses TRBV5-1 and TRBJ2-7; TRBD2 matches at 11 bases. This CDR3 is 15 amino acids long. The J segment lost 2 bases and the V segment lost 3 bases, leaving 4 bases of the junction unmatched. CDR1 is SGHRS, CDR2 YFSETQ, per germline. CDR3 nucleotides: TGCGCCAGCAGCTCAAAACTAGCGGGGGCCTACGAGCAGTACTTC. Its protein product is CASSSKLAGAYEQYF.

This rearrangement joins TRBV7-8 to TRBJ1-1; D is undetermined. Germline CDR1 and CDR2: SGHVS and FQNEAQ. The ends were cut back, 5 bases at V and 5 bases at J, with 9 bases in the middle. The CDR3 sequence is 12 residues long. CDR3 protein: CASSLSGTEAFF. Here the CDR3 DNA reads TGTGCCAGCAGCCTAAGTGGGACTGAAGCTTTCTTT.

This clone occurred a few times. The V and J genes are TRBV7-9 and TRBJ1-2; D is perhaps TRBD1 (6 bases). Trimming left V 7 bases short and J 2 bases short, with 17 bases between. The length of the CDR3 is 15 residues. The germline V gene has CDR1 SEHNR and CDR2 FQNEAQ (reference sequence). The CDR3 nucleotides are TGTGCCAGCACCCACCCCAGGACAGTCAACTATGGCTACACCTTC. This sequence encodes CASTHPRTVNYGYTF.

V and J are TRBV2 and TRBJ2-3; D ambiguous. Deletions cut 7 bases from V and 0 bases from J, with 8 bases between. The CDR3 sequence is 13 residues long. Germline V lookup: CDR1 SNHLY, CDR2 FYNNEI. This CDR3 is CASMFSSTDTQYF. As DNA, the CDR3 is TGTGCCAGCATGTTCTCAAGCACAGATACGCAGTATTTT.

This clone was picked up one time. This rearrangement joins TRBV9 to TRBJ2-7, with D maybe TRBD2 (6 bases). Trimming took off 5 bases at V and 9 bases at J, with 24 bases between the two ends. The V gene's germline CDR1 is SGDLS and CDR2 YYNGEE. The CDR3 has 15 amino acids. The DNA of the CDR3 is TGTGCCAGCAGTGACACGGGACTTCCCTACGAGCGGCAGTACTTC. It yields the protein CASSDTGLPYERQYF.

This clone was detected a few times. The chain carries TRBV9 and TRBJ1-2; TRBD1 matches at 7 bases. Germline CDR1 reads SGDLS; CDR2 reads YYNGEE. The CDR3 is 15 residues long. With 3 bases clipped from V and 5 bases from J, the junction kept 10 bases outside the gene matches. The CDR3 region is CASSAGGQANYGYTF. The CDR3 coding sequence is TGTGCCAGCAGCGCTGGTGGACAGGCGAATTATGGCTACACCTTC.

J is TRBJ2-7 and V is TRBV30; TRBD2 matches 9 bases. After removal of 2 bases from V and 7 bases from J, the junction contained 15 bases not matched to a gene. The length of the CDR3 is 16 residues. CDR1 is GTSNPN and CDR2 is SVGIG in the germline V gene (reference sequence). CDR3 bases: TGTGCCTGGAGTCTAGGAAAGGGGACTAGCAAACAGGAGCAGTACTTC. Its translation is CAWSLGKGTSKQEQYF. Combining the CDR3 with reference TRBV30 and TRBJ2-7 gives the whole variable domain SQTIHQWPATLVQPVGSPLSLECTVEGTSNPNLYWYRQAAGRGLQLLFYSVGIGQISSEVPQNLSASRPQDRQFILSSKKLLLSDSGFYLCAWSLGKGTSKQEQYFGPGTRLTVT.

V and J are TRBV6-5 and TRBJ1-1; D perhaps matches TRBD1 (6 bases). V lost 4 bases and J lost 1, with 13 bases in between. Germline V lookup: CDR1 MNHEY, CDR2 SVGAGI. The CDR3 has 15 residues. CDR3 sequence: CASSSQRQANTEAFF. In nucleotides, the CDR3 is TGTGCCAGCAGTTCCCAGAGACAGGCGAACACTGAAGCTTTCTTT.

The chain recombines TRBV4-1 with TRBJ1-4; D may be TRBD1 (6 bases). Trimming took 3 bases from V and 5 from J, leaving 13 bases between them. Germline V gene sequence: CDR1 MGHRA, CDR2 YSYEKL. The CDR3 has 15 residues. CDR3: CASSHGDRTNEKLFF. DNA of the CDR3: TGCGCCAGCAGCCATGGTGACAGGACCAATGAAAAACTGTTTTTT.

The CDR3 region is CASTVRENTEAFF. The CDR3 nucleotides read TGCGCCAGCACGGTACGTGAGAACACTGAAGCTTTCTTT. The rearrangement links TRBV5-1 to TRBJ1-1; D not resolved. With 6 bases removed from V and 1 base from J, the gap between germline ends came to 10 bases. CDR3 length: 13 residues. Germline V gives CDR1 SGHRS, CDR2 YFSETQ.

The table lists this clone with a few counts. This chain uses TRBV7-7 with TRBJ2-4, with D unresolved. Trimming removed 5 bases at V and 8 bases at J, with 19 bases between. This CDR3 comprises 15 residues. Germline V lookup: CDR1 SSHAT, CDR2 FNYEAQ (reference sequence). CDR3 sequence reads: CASSAAVVLAYIQYF. In DNA form, the CDR3 reads TGTGCCAGCAGCGCAGCCGTGGTGTTAGCATACATTCAGTACTTC. The variable domain in full, with the rest retrieved from reference TRBV7-7 and TRBJ2-4, is GAGVSQSPRYKVTKRGQDVTLRCDPISSHATLYWYQQALGQGPEFLTYFNYEAQPDKSGLPSDRFSAERPEGSISTLTIQRTEQRDSAMYRCASSAAVVLAYIQYFGAGTRLSVL.